This note documents a single TCR beta chain sequence. At one end the junction does not follow the germline gene, possibly because of a read error. The sample belongs to a study of blood T cell repertoires in COVID-19. About the research overall: T cells, B-cell-depleted T cells, or PBMCs provided the cDNA or gDNA that served as material.

TCRdb keeps only in-frame clones here, not all; method: immunoSEQ multiplex PCR. The sample has about 160,000 clones; about four fifths are singletons. This clonotype was obtained from a woman aged 55-69 years with COVID-19, enrolled during active disease. Sequences were obtained from peripheral blood.

In DNA, the CDR3 is TGTGCCAGCAGCTTAACAGGACGGGCTAGCGGGGCGTTCACCGGGGAGCTGCTTTTT. Translation gives CASSLTGRASGAFTGELLF. V is TRBV7-3 and J is TRBJ2-2; 9 bases align to TRBD2. The CDR3 extends over 19 amino acids. Germline V gene lookup returns CDR1 SGHTA and CDR2 FQGTGA.